The source of this T cell receptor (beta chain) is a study of Graves' ophthalmopathy and Graves' hyperthyroidism. Notes on the study in general: Built on 13 signatures, a model told ophthalmopathy apart from stable hyperthyroidism with almost 90% sensitivity and around 80% specificity.

Amplification from RNA transcripts yielded the TCR beta CDR3 regions. Following a first-round RT-PCR that used HTBI primers, a second-round multiplex PCR was carried out. TCRdb processed the multiplex PCR reads anew with MiXCR; each CDR3 protein has one entry. The sample yields some 240,000 distinct CDR3 sequences, 45% to 55% seen once. This CDR3 has 13 residues. Trimming removed 3 bases from V and 3 bases from J, with 11 bases in between. Germline V gene sequence: CDR1 SQVTM, CDR2 ANQGSEA. Ineligible for inclusion were patients with other autoimmune diseases, uncontrolled infections, pregnancy or lactation. Out of about 11 ml of fresh peripheral blood, PBMCs were obtained. Worth noting for this clonotype: The antigen is unknown.

The sample consisted of peripheral blood. The chain combines TRBV29-1 with TRBJ1-1; no clear D gene. The source of this sequence is an adult man with Graves' ophthalmopathy. CDR3 loop: CSVDSGGYTEAFF. CDR3 in DNA: TGCAGCGTTGACTCGGGCGGGTACACTGAAGCTTTCTTT. The whole variable domain, filled in from reference TRBV29-1 and TRBJ1-1, reads SAVISQKPSRDICQRGTSLTIQCQVDSQVTMMFWYRQQPGQSLTLIATANQGSEATYESGFVIDKFPISRPNLTFSTLTVSNMSPEDSSIYLCSVDSGGYTEAFFGQGTRLTVV.